This TCR beta chain was captured in a study of blood T cell repertoires in COVID-19. In the study overall: Samples representing acute and convalescent COVID-19 were sourced from the United States, Italy and Spain.

Per the study methods: The assay estimated nucleated cells by amplifying reference gene primers. Produced via immunoSEQ multiplex PCR; TCRdb's table is partial and in-frame only. The V and J calls and clone size are taken from that table; D and trimming were inferred from the DNA. The sample records roughly 200,000 clones, around 90% being singletons. Looked up from germline, CDR1 is LNHDA and CDR2 is SQIVND (reference sequence). CDR3 length equals 14 residues. With 6 bases removed from V and 0 bases from J, the gap between germline ends came to 11 bases. The sequenced sample consisted of peripheral blood. The TCR originated in a man aged 45-65 years with acute or convalescent COVID-19. The chain joins TRBV19 to TRBJ2-5; D is possibly TRBD1 (6 bases). The CDR3 DNA sequence: TGTGCCAGTAGGGCAGGGGCGGACCAAGAGACCCAGTACTTC. Translating it yields CASRAGADQETQYF.